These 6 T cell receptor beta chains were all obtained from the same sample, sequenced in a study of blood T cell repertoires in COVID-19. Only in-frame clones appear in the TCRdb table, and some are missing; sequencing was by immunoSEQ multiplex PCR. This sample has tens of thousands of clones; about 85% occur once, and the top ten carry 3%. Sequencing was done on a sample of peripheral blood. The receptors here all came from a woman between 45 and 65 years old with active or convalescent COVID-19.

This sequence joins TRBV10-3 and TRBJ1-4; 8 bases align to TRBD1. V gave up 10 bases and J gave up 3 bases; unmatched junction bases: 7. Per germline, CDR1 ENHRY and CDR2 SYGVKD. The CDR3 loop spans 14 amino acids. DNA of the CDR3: TGTGCCACTAAGGAACAGGGGGCTAATGAAAAACTGTTTTTT. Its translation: CATKEQGANEKLFF.

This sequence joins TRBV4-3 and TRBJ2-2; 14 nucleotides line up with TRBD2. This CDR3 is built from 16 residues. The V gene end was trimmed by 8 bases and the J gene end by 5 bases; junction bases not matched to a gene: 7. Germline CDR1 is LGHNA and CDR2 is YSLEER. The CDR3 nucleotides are TGCGCCAGCGGCCCAGGGACTAGCGGGGGTACCGGGGAGCTGTTTTTT. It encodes CASGPGTSGGTGELFF.

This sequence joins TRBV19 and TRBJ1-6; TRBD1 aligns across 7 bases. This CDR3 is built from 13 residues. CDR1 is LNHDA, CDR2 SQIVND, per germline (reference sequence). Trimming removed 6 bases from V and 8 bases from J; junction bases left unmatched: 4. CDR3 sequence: CASSADRDSPLHF. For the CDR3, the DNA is TGTGCCAGTAGCGCCGACAGGGATTCACCCCTCCACTTT.

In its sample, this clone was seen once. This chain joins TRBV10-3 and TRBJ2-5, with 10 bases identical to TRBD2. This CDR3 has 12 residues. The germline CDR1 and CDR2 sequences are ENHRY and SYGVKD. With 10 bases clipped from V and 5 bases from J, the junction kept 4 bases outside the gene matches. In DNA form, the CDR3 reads TGTGCCACCCTTAGCGGGGGGGAGACCCAGTACTTC. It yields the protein CATLSGGETQYF.

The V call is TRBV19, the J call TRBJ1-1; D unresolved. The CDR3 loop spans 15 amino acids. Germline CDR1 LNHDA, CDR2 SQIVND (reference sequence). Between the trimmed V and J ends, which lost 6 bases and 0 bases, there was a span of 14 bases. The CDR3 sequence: CASRPQSNMNTEAFF. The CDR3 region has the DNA TGTGCCAGTAGGCCCCAGTCCAACATGAACACTGAAGCTTTCTTT.

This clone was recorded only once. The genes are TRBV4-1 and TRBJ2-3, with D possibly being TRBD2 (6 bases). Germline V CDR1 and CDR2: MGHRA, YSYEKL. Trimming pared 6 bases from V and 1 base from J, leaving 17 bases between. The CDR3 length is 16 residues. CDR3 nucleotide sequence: TGCGCCAGCAGTTTCCCCCCCGGGACTCGCACAGATACGCAGTATTTT. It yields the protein CASSFPPGTRTDTQYF.